These T cell receptor beta chains were read from a single sample in a study of T-cell reconstitution after alpha-beta-depleted transplantation in children. MiXCR, run by TCRdb on the PCR reads, gives a single entry per CDR3 protein. The top ten hold 5% to 7% of the sample, which has around 200,000 distinct CDR3 sequences, roughly a tenth seen once. The sequencing here drew on PBMCs from the stem cell graft donor, taken from the stem cell graft. The receptors were sampled from a human donor who donated a stem cell graft to a child with acute lymphoblastic leukemia. Each CDR3 is given with its conserved first and last residue. Fields, in order: V gene, D gene, J gene, clone size, CDR3 protein, CDR3 DNA. The D gene is left open where the match is weak. The size field is filled for only some rows; it gives once, few, many or a size class.

v_call: TRBV7-2; d_call: TRBD1; j_call: TRBJ2-5; clone_size: many; cdr3_aa: CASSLQGQAIETQYF; cdr3_nt: TGTGCCAGCAGCTTACAAGGACAGGCAATAGAGACCCAGTACTTC
v_call: TRBV18; d_call: .; j_call: TRBJ1-6; clone_size: few; cdr3_aa: CASSPGARNSPLHF; cdr3_nt: TGTGCCAGCTCACCAGGGGCCAGGAATTCACCCCTCCACTTT
v_call: TRBV6-5; d_call: .; j_call: TRBJ1-2; clone_size: many; cdr3_aa: CASSSGRRGYGYTF; cdr3_nt: TGTGCCAGCAGTTCCGGCAGGAGAGGGTATGGCTACACCTTC
v_call: TRBV6-2/TRBV6-3; d_call: .; j_call: TRBJ2-1; clone_size: .; cdr3_aa: CASSYNRDSRQFF; cdr3_nt: TGTGCCAGCAGTTACAACAGGGACTCCCGGCAGTTCTTC
v_call: TRBV12-3/TRBV12-4; d_call: .; j_call: TRBJ1-1; clone_size: few; cdr3_aa: CASSLRPSTEAFF; cdr3_nt: TGTGCCAGCAGTTTAAGGCCAAGCACTGAAGCTTTCTTT
v_call: TRBV29-1; d_call: TRBD1; j_call: TRBJ1-1; clone_size: few; cdr3_aa: CSVEIGTAEAFF; cdr3_nt: TGCAGCGTTGAAATCGGGACAGCTGAAGCTTTCTTT
v_call: TRBV24-1; d_call: TRBD1; j_call: TRBJ1-4; clone_size: .; cdr3_aa: CATSDSGGDEKLFF; cdr3_nt: TGTGCCACCAGTGATTCAGGGGGGGATGAAAAACTGTTTTTT
v_call: TRBV4-2; d_call: TRBD1; j_call: TRBJ2-2; clone_size: many; cdr3_aa: CASSQATSGQGRTGELFF; cdr3_nt: TGTGCCAGCAGCCAAGCAACTTCGGGACAGGGGAGGACCGGGGAGCTGTTTTTT
v_call: TRBV5-1; d_call: TRBD2; j_call: TRBJ2-7; clone_size: many; cdr3_aa: CASSLIASGGGRNYEQYF; cdr3_nt: TGCGCCAGCAGCTTGATCGCTAGCGGGGGAGGACGCAACTACGAGCAGTACTTC
v_call: TRBV5-1; d_call: .; j_call: TRBJ2-7; clone_size: .; cdr3_aa: CASSLSSGGYYEQYF; cdr3_nt: TGCGCCAGCAGCTTGTCTTCGGGCGGCTATTACGAGCAGTACTTC
v_call: TRBV20-1; d_call: .; j_call: TRBJ1-1; clone_size: many; cdr3_aa: CSARDRWSTEAFF; cdr3_nt: TGCAGTGCTAGAGATCGGTGGAGCACTGAAGCTTTCTTT
v_call: TRBV7-2; d_call: .; j_call: TRBJ2-3; clone_size: few; cdr3_aa: CASRQLSPFADTQYF; cdr3_nt: TGTGCCAGCAGGCAACTATCTCCATTTGCAGATACGCAGTATTTT
v_call: TRBV6-2/TRBV6-3; d_call: .; j_call: TRBJ2-1; clone_size: many; cdr3_aa: CASSYIGDTEQFF; cdr3_nt: TGTGCCAGCAGTTACATTGGGGATACGGAGCAGTTCTTC
v_call: TRBV20-1; d_call: TRBD1; j_call: TRBJ1-2; clone_size: many; cdr3_aa: CSATHGTGVYGYTF; cdr3_nt: TGCAGTGCGACGCACGGGACAGGGGTCTATGGCTACACCTTC
v_call: TRBV7-9; d_call: .; j_call: TRBJ1-1; clone_size: few; cdr3_aa: CASSSARGAVEAFF; cdr3_nt: TGTGCCAGCAGCTCCGCTAGGGGGGCGGTCGAAGCTTTCTTT
v_call: TRBV14; d_call: .; j_call: TRBJ1-6; clone_size: few; cdr3_aa: CASSQQDSAHGPLHF; cdr3_nt: TGTGCCAGCAGCCAACAGGACAGCGCCCATGGACCCCTCCACTTT
v_call: TRBV6-1; d_call: TRBD1; j_call: TRBJ2-1; clone_size: .; cdr3_aa: CASTILRGGTGPTHQQFF; cdr3_nt: TGTGCCAGCACCATACTAAGAGGGGGGACAGGGCCTACTCATCAACAGTTCTTC
v_call: TRBV10-1; d_call: .; j_call: TRBJ1-2; clone_size: many; cdr3_aa: CASSESATYGYTF; cdr3_nt: TGCGCCAGCAGTGAGTCCGCTACCTATGGCTACACCTTC
v_call: TRBV30; d_call: TRBD2; j_call: TRBJ2-5; clone_size: many; cdr3_aa: CAWSYSGGFETQYF; cdr3_nt: TGTGCCTGGAGTTATAGCGGGGGGTTCGAGACCCAGTACTTC
v_call: TRBV27; d_call: TRBD1; j_call: TRBJ1-1; clone_size: few; cdr3_aa: CASSPTTGTNTGAFF; cdr3_nt: TGTGCCAGCAGTCCGACGACAGGGACGAACACGGGAGCTTTCTTT
v_call: TRBV3-1; d_call: .; j_call: TRBJ2-2; clone_size: few; cdr3_aa: CASSLRNFQLGGELFF; cdr3_nt: TGTGCCAGCAGCCTCCGGAACTTCCAACTAGGCGGGGAGCTGTTTTTT
v_call: TRBV5-4; d_call: .; j_call: TRBJ2-3; clone_size: many; cdr3_aa: CASSRGTTDTQYF; cdr3_nt: TGTGCCAGCAGCCGGGGCACCACAGATACGCAGTATTTT
v_call: TRBV5-1; d_call: TRBD1; j_call: TRBJ2-3; clone_size: many; cdr3_aa: CASSFGDRDKDTQYF; cdr3_nt: TGCGCCAGCAGCTTTGGGGACAGGGACAAAGATACGCAGTATTTT
v_call: TRBV5-1; d_call: .; j_call: TRBJ1-4; clone_size: few; cdr3_aa: CASSSNRDGMKKLFF; cdr3_nt: TGCGCCAGCAGCTCAAACAGGGATGGGATGAAAAAACTGTTTTTT
v_call: TRBV7-6; d_call: .; j_call: TRBJ2-1; clone_size: .; cdr3_aa: CASSLGSYYEQFF; cdr3_nt: TGTGCCAGCAGCTTAGGGTCCTACTATGAGCAGTTCTTC
v_call: TRBV29-1; d_call: TRBD2; j_call: TRBJ2-2; clone_size: many; cdr3_aa: CSVGKAGGLAGELFF; cdr3_nt: TGCAGCGTGGGAAAAGCGGGGGGGCTAGCCGGGGAGCTGTTTTTT
v_call: TRBV27; d_call: TRBD1; j_call: TRBJ1-5; clone_size: few; cdr3_aa: CASSSPSTGANQPQHF; cdr3_nt: TGTGCCAGCAGTTCCCCGTCTACAGGGGCTAATCAGCCCCAGCATTTT
v_call: TRBV5-1; d_call: .; j_call: TRBJ2-3; clone_size: many; cdr3_aa: CASSLITSSDTQYF; cdr3_nt: TGCGCCAGCAGCTTGATAACTAGCAGCGATACGCAGTATTTT
v_call: TRBV30; d_call: .; j_call: TRBJ1-1; clone_size: once; cdr3_aa: CAWSPRQMNTEAFF; cdr3_nt: TGTGCCTGGAGTCCAAGACAGATGAACACTGAAGCTTTCTTT
v_call: TRBV15; d_call: .; j_call: TRBJ2-5; clone_size: many; cdr3_aa: CATSRTEQEGTQYF; cdr3_nt: TGTGCCACCAGCAGAACAGAACAAGAAGGGACCCAGTACTTC
v_call: TRBV5-1; d_call: .; j_call: TRBJ2-1; clone_size: few; cdr3_aa: CASSLWSDEQFF; cdr3_nt: TGCGCCAGCAGCTTGTGGTCAGATGAGCAGTTCTTC
v_call: TRBV27; d_call: .; j_call: TRBJ2-7; clone_size: few; cdr3_aa: CASSLGTPIYEQYF; cdr3_nt: TGTGCCAGCAGTCTCGGGACACCTATCTACGAGCAGTACTTC
v_call: TRBV7-9; d_call: .; j_call: TRBJ1-6; clone_size: few; cdr3_aa: CASSLTGSPLHF; cdr3_nt: TGTGCCAGCAGCCTCACAGGTTCGCCCCTCCACTTT
v_call: TRBV6-4; d_call: TRBD2; j_call: TRBJ2-1; clone_size: many; cdr3_aa: CASSDPLAGGRNEQFF; cdr3_nt: TGTGCCAGCAGTGACCCGCTAGCGGGGGGGCGGAATGAGCAGTTCTTC
v_call: TRBV27; d_call: .; j_call: TRBJ1-1; clone_size: few; cdr3_aa: CASSLGGARTEAFF; cdr3_nt: TGTGCCAGCAGTTTGGGGGGGGCGCGGACTGAAGCTTTCTTT
v_call: TRBV15; d_call: .; j_call: TRBJ2-2; clone_size: many; cdr3_aa: CATSRELIGWTNTGELFF; cdr3_nt: TGTGCCACCAGCAGAGAATTGATCGGTTGGACGAACACCGGGGAGCTGTTTTTT
v_call: TRBV7-2; d_call: .; j_call: TRBJ1-2; clone_size: many; cdr3_aa: CASSLAGTPSGYGYTF; cdr3_nt: TGTGCCAGCAGCTTAGCTGGGACACCATCAGGGTATGGCTACACCTTC
v_call: TRBV29-1; d_call: TRBD2; j_call: TRBJ2-2; clone_size: few; cdr3_aa: CSVGGGRRGLPNTGELFF; cdr3_nt: TGCAGCGTTGGGGGAGGGCGTCGGGGACTCCCGAACACCGGGGAGCTGTTTTTT
v_call: TRBV6-5; d_call: .; j_call: TRBJ1-6; clone_size: few; cdr3_aa: CASRRDSAGSYNSPLHF; cdr3_nt: TGTGCCAGCAGGCGTGACAGTGCGGGATCCTATAATTCACCCCTCCACTTT
v_call: TRBV3-1; d_call: .; j_call: TRBJ2-7; clone_size: many; cdr3_aa: CASSQMVDYEQYF; cdr3_nt: TGTGCCAGCAGCCAAATGGTAGACTACGAGCAGTACTTC
v_call: TRBV20-1; d_call: .; j_call: TRBJ2-1; clone_size: few; cdr3_aa: CSALKRTRNNEQFF; cdr3_nt: TGCAGTGCTCTTAAGAGGACCCGAAACAATGAGCAGTTCTTC
v_call: TRBV7-2; d_call: .; j_call: TRBJ2-1; clone_size: .; cdr3_aa: CASRHGSRPSSYNEQFF; cdr3_nt: TGTGCCAGCAGACATGGGTCCCGACCTAGCTCCTACAATGAGCAGTTCTTC
v_call: TRBV6-2/TRBV6-3; d_call: .; j_call: TRBJ1-1; clone_size: few; cdr3_aa: CASSHHPMAGRHEAFF; cdr3_nt: TGTGCCAGCAGTCACCACCCCATGGCGGGACGGCATGAAGCTTTCTTT
v_call: TRBV29-1; d_call: TRBD2; j_call: TRBJ2-7; clone_size: many; cdr3_aa: CSVDNRLAGANYEQYF; cdr3_nt: TGCAGCGTTGACAACCGACTAGCGGGGGCTAACTACGAGCAGTACTTC
v_call: TRBV27; d_call: .; j_call: TRBJ2-5; clone_size: many; cdr3_aa: CASRGGEGQETQYF; cdr3_nt: TGTGCCAGCAGGGGCGGAGAGGGGCAAGAGACCCAGTACTTC
v_call: TRBV28; d_call: TRBD2; j_call: TRBJ2-3; clone_size: few; cdr3_aa: CASIAGLAGTDTQYF; cdr3_nt: TGTGCCAGCATAGCCGGACTAGCGGGGACAGATACGCAGTATTTT
v_call: TRBV12-3/TRBV12-4; d_call: .; j_call: TRBJ2-7; clone_size: many; cdr3_aa: CASSLGLGSHYEQYF; cdr3_nt: TGTGCCAGCAGTTTAGGACTGGGGTCGCACTACGAGCAGTACTTC
v_call: TRBV5-1; d_call: TRBD2; j_call: TRBJ2-5; clone_size: many; cdr3_aa: CATKRGATETQYF; cdr3_nt: TGCGCCACTAAGCGGGGGGCTACAGAGACCCAGTACTTC
v_call: TRBV2; d_call: .; j_call: TRBJ2-7; clone_size: many; cdr3_aa: CASTPGGLPYEQYF; cdr3_nt: TGTGCCAGCACCCCAGGGGGACTACCCTACGAGCAGTACTTC
v_call: TRBV6-2/TRBV6-3; d_call: TRBD1; j_call: TRBJ1-1; clone_size: few; cdr3_aa: CASRPSRGGNTEAFF; cdr3_nt: TGTGCCAGCAGACCCTCCAGGGGGGGGAACACTGAAGCTTTCTTT
v_call: TRBV6-2/TRBV6-3; d_call: .; j_call: TRBJ2-5; clone_size: .; cdr3_aa: CASSFRHFSQETQYF; cdr3_nt: TGTGCCAGCAGTTTCCGACACTTCTCGCAAGAGACCCAGTACTTC